Described below is a single TCR beta chain sequence and its context. The antigen remains unidentified. CDR1 and CDR2 (germline): SGHRS, YFSETQ. Trimming removed 5 bases at V and 5 bases at J, with 19 bases between. This CDR3 has 15 amino acids. TCRdb recomputed calls from the RT-PCR reads with MiXCR, one row per CDR3 protein. The table shows hundreds of thousands of distinct CDR3 sequences, with 15% to 17% occurring only once. These data belong to a study of response to subunit inactivated influenza vaccine. Study-wide findings and caveats: The authors suggested that few new T cells are recruited per seasonal influenza vaccination.

This chain links TRBV5-1 with TRBJ1-2; the D is unclear. The sequence was obtained from a man aged 50-59 years who received an inactivated influenza vaccine. Here the sequenced sample was PBMCs from blood, taken approximately 13 days after vaccination. This CDR3 reads CASSLSRGQSYGYTF. CDR3 sequence (DNA): TGCGCCAGCAGTTTGTCCCGCGGGCAGAGTTATGGCTACACCTTC.